This TCR beta chain was sequenced during a study of control samples from healthy donors and cancer patients. Germline CDR1 and CDR2: MNHEY and SMNVEV (reference sequence). CDR3 length: 13 residues. Trimming removed 2 bases from V and 4 bases from J, with 9 bases in between. Some clones are missing from TCRdb's copy, which holds only in-frame ones; the method was immunoSEQ multiplex PCR. Of about 77,000 clones in the sample, 85% to 95% are singletons; the top ten hold 4.5% to 7.5%. The clonotype comes from a woman aged 55-70 years in good health. The specimen sequenced was blood. The chain employs TRBV27 and TRBJ2-7; TRBD1 might be the D (5 bases). The CDR3 loop reads CASSLTTEYEQYF. The CDR3 bases are TGTGCCAGCAGTTTAACGACAGAGTACGAGCAGTACTTC.